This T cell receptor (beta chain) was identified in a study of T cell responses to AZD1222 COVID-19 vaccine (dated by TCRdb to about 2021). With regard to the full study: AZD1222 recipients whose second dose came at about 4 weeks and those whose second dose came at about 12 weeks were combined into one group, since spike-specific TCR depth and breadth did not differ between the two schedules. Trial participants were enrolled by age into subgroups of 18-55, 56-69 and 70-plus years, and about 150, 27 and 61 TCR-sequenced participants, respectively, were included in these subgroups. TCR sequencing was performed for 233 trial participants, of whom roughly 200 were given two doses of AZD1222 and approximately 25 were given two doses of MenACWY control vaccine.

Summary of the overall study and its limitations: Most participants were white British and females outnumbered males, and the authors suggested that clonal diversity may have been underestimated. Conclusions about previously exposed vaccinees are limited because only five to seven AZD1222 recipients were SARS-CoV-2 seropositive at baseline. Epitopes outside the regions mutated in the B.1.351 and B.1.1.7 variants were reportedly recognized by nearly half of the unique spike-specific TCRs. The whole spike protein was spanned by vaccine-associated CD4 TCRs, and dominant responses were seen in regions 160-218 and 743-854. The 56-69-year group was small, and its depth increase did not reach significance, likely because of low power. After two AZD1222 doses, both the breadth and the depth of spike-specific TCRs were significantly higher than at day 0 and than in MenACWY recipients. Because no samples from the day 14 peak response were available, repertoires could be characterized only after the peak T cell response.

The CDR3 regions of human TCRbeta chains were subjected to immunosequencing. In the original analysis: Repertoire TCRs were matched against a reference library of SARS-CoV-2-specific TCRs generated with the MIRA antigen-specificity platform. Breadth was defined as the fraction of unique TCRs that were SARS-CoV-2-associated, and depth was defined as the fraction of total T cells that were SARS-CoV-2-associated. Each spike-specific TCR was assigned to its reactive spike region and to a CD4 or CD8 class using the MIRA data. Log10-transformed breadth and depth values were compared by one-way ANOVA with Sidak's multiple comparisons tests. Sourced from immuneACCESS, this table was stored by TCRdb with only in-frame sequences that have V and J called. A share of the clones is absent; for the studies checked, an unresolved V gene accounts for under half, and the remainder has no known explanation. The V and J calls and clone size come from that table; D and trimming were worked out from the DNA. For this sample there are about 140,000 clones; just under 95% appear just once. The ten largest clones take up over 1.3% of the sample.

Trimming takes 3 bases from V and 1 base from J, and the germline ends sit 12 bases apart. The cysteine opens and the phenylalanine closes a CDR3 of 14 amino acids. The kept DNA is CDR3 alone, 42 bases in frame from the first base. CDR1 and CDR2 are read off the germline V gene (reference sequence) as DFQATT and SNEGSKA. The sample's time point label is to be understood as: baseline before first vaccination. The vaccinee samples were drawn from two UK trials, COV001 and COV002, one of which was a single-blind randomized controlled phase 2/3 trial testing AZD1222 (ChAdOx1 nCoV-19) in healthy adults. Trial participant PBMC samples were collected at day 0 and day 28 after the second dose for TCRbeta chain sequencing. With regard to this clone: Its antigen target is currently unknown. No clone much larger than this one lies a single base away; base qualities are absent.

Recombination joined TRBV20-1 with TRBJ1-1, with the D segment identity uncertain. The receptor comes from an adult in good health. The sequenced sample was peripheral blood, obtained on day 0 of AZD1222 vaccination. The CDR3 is CSASSRAANTEAFF. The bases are TGCAGTGCTAGTAGCCGCGCGGCGAACACTGAAGCTTTCTTT.